A single sample is the source of the 11 T cell receptor beta chains below, sequenced in a study of blood T cell repertoires in COVID-19. Using immunoSEQ multiplex PCR, the repertoire was profiled, and TCRdb retains in-frame clones only, with some absent. The table records some 110,000 clones, around four fifths of them present only once. What was sequenced was peripheral blood. Every receptor here comes from a man aged 25 to 45 with acute or convalescent COVID-19.

The rearrangement joins TRBV30 to TRBJ1-3; a weak D match, TRBD1 (6 bases). Germline-derived CDR1 and CDR2 are GTSNPN and SVGIG (reference sequence). Trimming pared 5 bases from V and 4 bases from J, leaving 12 bases between. The CDR3 consists of 13 residues. The CDR3 loop reads CAWGQSAGNTIYF. The CDR3 nucleotides read TGTGCCTGGGGACAGTCGGCGGGAAACACCATATATTTT.

The rearrangement links TRBV5-6 to TRBJ2-7, with D perhaps TRBD2 (5 bases). CDR1 and CDR2 (germline): SGHDT, YYEEEE. The length of the CDR3 is 16 residues. Deletions cut 4 bases from V and 0 bases from J, with 17 bases between. CDR3 sequence reads: CASSTGWYYSSYEQYV. In DNA form, the CDR3 reads TGTGCCAGCAGCACGGGGTGGTACTATAGCTCCTACGAGCAGTACGTC.

The chain uses TRBV6-1 and TRBJ1-2; 7 nucleotides line up with TRBD1. Germline V gene data show CDR1 as MNHNS and CDR2 as SASEGT. The CDR3 loop spans 17 amino acids. J was trimmed by 4 bases and V by 0 bases; bases with no gene match: 11. The CDR3 protein is CASSEAPGTVLRYGYTF. The CDR3 DNA reads as TGTGCCAGCAGTGAAGCGCCCGGGACAGTGTTACGCTATGGCTACACCTTC.

V gene TRBV19 combines with J gene TRBJ2-7, with 9 bases matching TRBD1. V gave up 9 bases and J gave up 2 bases; unmatched junction bases: 8. Germline V lookup: CDR1 LNHDA, CDR2 SQIVND (reference sequence). The CDR3 consists of 14 residues. CDR3 nucleotide sequence: TGTGCCAGCAAAGTCGGGACAGGGCCCTACGAGCAGTACTTC. Its protein is CASKVGTGPYEQYF.

The V call is TRBV25-1, the J call TRBJ1-4; 11 nucleotides align to TRBD1. The CDR3 runs 13 residues. The trim removed 8 bases at V and 8 bases at J, leaving 4 bases unmatched. Germline V gives CDR1 MGHDK, CDR2 SYGVNS. The CDR3 bases are TGTGCCAGCGGGACAGGGGGGGTCGAAAAACTGTTTTTT. It is translated as CASGTGGVEKLFF.

The V gene is TRBV7-9, the J gene TRBJ1-1, with TRBD1 identical over 7 bases. CDR1 is SEHNR and CDR2 is FQNEAQ in the germline V gene (reference sequence). V dropped 4 bases and J dropped 0; count of bases not matched to a gene: 14. The CDR3 covers 18 residues. The CDR3 here is CASSSWGQNEAMNTEAFF. CDR3 coding DNA: TGTGCCAGCAGCTCCTGGGGACAGAATGAGGCTATGAACACTGAAGCTTTCTTT.

The rearrangement joins TRBV6-4 to TRBJ2-2; 8 nucleotides line up with TRBD2. V shed 5 bases, J shed 5 bases, and the junction held 10 bases outside the gene matches. This CDR3 contains 16 residues. Per germline, CDR1 MRHNA and CDR2 SNTAGT. The CDR3 here is CASSTSAGGRTGELFF. In DNA form, the CDR3 reads TGTGCCAGCAGTACCTCCGCGGGGGGTCGAACCGGGGAGCTGTTTTTT.

The J gene is TRBJ1-4, the V gene TRBV4-1; TRBD1 matches 10 bases. With V trimmed by 0 bases and J by 8 bases, 3 bases remained unmatched. CDR1 MGHRA and CDR2 YSYEKL come from the germline V gene. CDR3 length: 15 amino acids. In DNA form, the CDR3 reads TGCGCCAGCAGCCAAGACGGACAGGGGGGAGAAAAACTGTTTTTT. Protein: CASSQDGQGGEKLFF.

This chain joins TRBV19 and TRBJ2-7, with 10 bases identical to TRBD1. Germline assignment: CDR1 LNHDA and CDR2 SQIVND (reference sequence). The CDR3 is 16 amino acids. CDR3 in DNA: TGTGTCAACTCGAAGCACCCGGGACAGGGGATTTGCGAGCAGTACGTC. Translated, it gives CVNSKHPGQGICEQYV.

This clone was observed a few times. The chain is built from TRBV7-9 and TRBJ1-1; maybe TRBD1 (5 bases). From germline, CDR1 is SEHNR and CDR2 FQNEAQ (reference sequence). CDR3 length: 12 amino acids. The ends were cut back, 2 bases at V and 11 bases at J, with 12 bases in the middle. The chain's CDR3 is CASSLTGGRAFF. The CDR3 nucleotides are TGTGCCAGCAGCTTAACCGGGGGAAGGGCTTTCTTT.

The rearrangement links TRBV5-5 to TRBJ2-7, with 8 bases lining up with TRBD1. V was pared by 0 bases and J by 6 bases, with 14 bases of the junction left unmatched. The CDR3 consists of 17 residues. The germline V gene has CDR1 SGHKS and CDR2 YYEKEE (reference sequence). This CDR3 reads CASSLGQGMYVPFEQYV. DNA of the CDR3: TGTGCCAGCAGCTTGGGACAGGGGATGTATGTTCCCTTCGAGCAGTACGTC.